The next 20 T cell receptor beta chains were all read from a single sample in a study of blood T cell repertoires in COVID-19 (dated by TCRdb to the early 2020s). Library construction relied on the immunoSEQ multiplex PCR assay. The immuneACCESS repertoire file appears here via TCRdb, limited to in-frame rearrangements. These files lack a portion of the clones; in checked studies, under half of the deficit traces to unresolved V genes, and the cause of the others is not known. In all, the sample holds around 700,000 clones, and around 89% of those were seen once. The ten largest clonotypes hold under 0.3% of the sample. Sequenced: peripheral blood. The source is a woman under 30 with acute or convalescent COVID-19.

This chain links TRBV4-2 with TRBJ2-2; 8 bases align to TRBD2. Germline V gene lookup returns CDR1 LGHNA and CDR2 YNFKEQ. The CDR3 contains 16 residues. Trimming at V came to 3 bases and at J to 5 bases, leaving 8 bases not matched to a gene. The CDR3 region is CASSHIAGGETGELFF. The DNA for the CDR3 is TGTGCCAGCAGCCACATCGCGGGGGGAGAGACCGGGGAGCTGTTTTTT.

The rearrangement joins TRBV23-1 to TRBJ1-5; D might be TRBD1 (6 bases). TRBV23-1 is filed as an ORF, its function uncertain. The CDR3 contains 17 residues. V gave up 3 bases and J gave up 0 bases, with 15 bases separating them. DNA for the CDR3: TGCGCCAGCAGTCACATTGGACAGCCACTTAGCAATCAGCCCCAGCATTTT. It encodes CASSHIGQPLSNQPQHF.

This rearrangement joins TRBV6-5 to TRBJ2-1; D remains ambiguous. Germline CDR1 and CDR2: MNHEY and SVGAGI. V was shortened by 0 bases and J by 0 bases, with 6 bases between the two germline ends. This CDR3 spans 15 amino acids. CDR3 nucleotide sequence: TGTGCCAGCAGTTACTCTCTTAGCTCCTACAATGAGCAGTTCTTC. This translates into CASSYSLSSYNEQFF.

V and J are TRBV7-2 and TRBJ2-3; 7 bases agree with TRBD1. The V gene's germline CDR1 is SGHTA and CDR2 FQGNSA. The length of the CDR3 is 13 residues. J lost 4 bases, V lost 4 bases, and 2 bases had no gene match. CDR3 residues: CASSSRGPDTQYF. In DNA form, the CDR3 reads TGTGCCAGCAGCTCGAGGGGGCCAGATACGCAGTATTTT.

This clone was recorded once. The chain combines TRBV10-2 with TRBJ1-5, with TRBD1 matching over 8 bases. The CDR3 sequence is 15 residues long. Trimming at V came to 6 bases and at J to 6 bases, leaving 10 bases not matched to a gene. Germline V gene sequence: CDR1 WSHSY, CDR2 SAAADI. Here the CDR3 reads CASRGTGAGIQPQHF. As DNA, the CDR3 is TGCGCCAGCAGGGGGACAGGTGCCGGGATTCAGCCCCAGCATTTT.

CDR3 in amino acids: CASSLFAREGYGYTF. The CDR3 nucleotides read TGTGCCAGCAGTCTATTTGCTCGGGAAGGCTATGGCTACACCTTC. This chain uses TRBV6-5 with TRBJ1-2; D ambiguous. The CDR3 is 15 residues long. Deletions cut 5 bases from V and 4 bases from J, with 17 bases between. The V gene's germline CDR1 is MNHEY and CDR2 SVGAGI.

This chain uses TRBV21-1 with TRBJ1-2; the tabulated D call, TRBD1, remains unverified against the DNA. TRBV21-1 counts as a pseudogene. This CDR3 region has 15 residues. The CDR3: CASSTNRPLYSGYTF. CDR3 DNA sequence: TGTGCCAGCAGCACAAACAGGCCCCTCTACAGTGGCTACACCTTC.

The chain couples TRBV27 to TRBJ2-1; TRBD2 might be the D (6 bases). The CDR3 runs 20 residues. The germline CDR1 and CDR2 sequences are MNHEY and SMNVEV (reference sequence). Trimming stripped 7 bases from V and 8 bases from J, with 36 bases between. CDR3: CASKTFLPQSRPTGEDEQFF. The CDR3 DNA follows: TGTGCCAGCAAAACTTTCCTACCTCAATCGCGACCCACGGGGGAGGATGAGCAGTTCTTC.

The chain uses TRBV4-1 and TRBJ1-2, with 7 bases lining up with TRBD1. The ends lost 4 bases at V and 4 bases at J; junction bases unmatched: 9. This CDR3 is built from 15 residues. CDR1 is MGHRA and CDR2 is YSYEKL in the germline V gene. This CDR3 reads CASSPSTGWGYGYTF. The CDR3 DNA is TGCGCCAGCAGCCCGTCGACAGGGTGGGGCTATGGCTACACCTTC.

The CDR3 loop reads CSVESGSGNQPQHF. The CDR3 DNA follows: TGCAGCGTTGAGAGCGGATCGGGCAATCAGCCCCAGCATTTT. The rearrangement uses TRBV29-1 and TRBJ1-5; D unclear. The germline V gene encodes CDR1 SQVTM and CDR2 ANQGSEA. The V gene lost 3 bases and the J gene lost 2 bases, with 11 bases spanning the gap. There are 14 residues in the CDR3.

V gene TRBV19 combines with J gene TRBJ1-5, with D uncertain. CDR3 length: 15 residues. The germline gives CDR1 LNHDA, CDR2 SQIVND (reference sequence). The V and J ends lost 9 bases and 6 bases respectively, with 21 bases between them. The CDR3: CASSRLGGGPQPQHF. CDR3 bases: TGTGCCAGCTCCAGATTGGGTGGAGGGCCTCAGCCCCAGCATTTT.

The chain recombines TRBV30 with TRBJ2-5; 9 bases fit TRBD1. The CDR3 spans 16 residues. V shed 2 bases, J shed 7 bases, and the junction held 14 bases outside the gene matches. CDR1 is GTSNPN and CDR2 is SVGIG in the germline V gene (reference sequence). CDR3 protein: CAWSSNPTGGALTQYF. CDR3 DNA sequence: TGTGCCTGGAGTTCTAACCCTACAGGGGGCGCCCTGACCCAGTACTTC.

The CDR3 region has the DNA TGTGCCAGCAGCCGGGGGCTAGCGGGGTTCCTACAAGAGACCCAGTACTTC. Amino acids: CASSRGLAGFLQETQYF. The chain employs TRBV9 and TRBJ2-5; 9 nucleotides align to TRBD2. The CDR3 has 17 amino acids. Germline CDR1 is SGDLS and CDR2 is YYNGEE. V lost 4 bases to trimming and J lost 2 bases; unmatched junction nucleotides: 12.

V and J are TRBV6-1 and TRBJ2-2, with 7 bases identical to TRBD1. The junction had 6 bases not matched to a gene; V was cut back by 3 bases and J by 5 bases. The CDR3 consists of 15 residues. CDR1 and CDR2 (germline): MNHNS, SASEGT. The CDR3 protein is CASSDVTGATGELFF. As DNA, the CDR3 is TGTGCCAGCAGTGACGTCACAGGGGCGACCGGGGAGCTGTTTTTT.

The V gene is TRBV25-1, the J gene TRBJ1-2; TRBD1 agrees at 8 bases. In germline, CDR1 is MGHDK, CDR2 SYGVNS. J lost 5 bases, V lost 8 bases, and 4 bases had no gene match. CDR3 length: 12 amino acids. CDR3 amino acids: CASGGQAYGYTF. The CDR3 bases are TGTGCCAGCGGGGGACAGGCGTATGGCTACACCTTC.

The CDR3 coding sequence is TGTGCCTTAAAGGGAGGGATGAGTGCCGGGGAGCTGTTTTTT. Its translation is CALKGGMSAGELFF. V usage is TRBV30 and J usage is TRBJ2-2; 7 nucleotides match TRBD2. V gave up 7 bases and J gave up 6 bases; unmatched junction bases: 11. The V gene's germline CDR1 is GTSNPN and CDR2 SVGIG (reference sequence). CDR3 length: 14 amino acids.

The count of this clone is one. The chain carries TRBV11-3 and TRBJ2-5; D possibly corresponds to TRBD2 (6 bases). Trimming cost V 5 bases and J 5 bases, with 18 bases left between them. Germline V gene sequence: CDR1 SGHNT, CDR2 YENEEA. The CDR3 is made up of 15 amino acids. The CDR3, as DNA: TGTGCCAGCAGCCGCAACGGGGAGGCGGACGAGACCCAGTACTTC. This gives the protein CASSRNGEADETQYF.

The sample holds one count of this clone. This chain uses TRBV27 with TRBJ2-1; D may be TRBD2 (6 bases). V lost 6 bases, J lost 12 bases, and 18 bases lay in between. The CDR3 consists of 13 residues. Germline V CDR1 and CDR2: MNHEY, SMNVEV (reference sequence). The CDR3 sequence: CASRAPGTPLQFF. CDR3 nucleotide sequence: TGTGCCAGCAGAGCCCCAGGGACTCCCCTGCAGTTCTTC.

CDR3: CASSQVRGTDGYTF. The CDR3 DNA reads TGCGCCAGCAGCCAAGTACGTGGGACAGATGGCTACACCTTC. The chain combines TRBV4-3 with TRBJ1-2; 7 positions match TRBD1. Germline V CDR1 and CDR2: LGHNA, YSLEER. The CDR3 has 14 residues. J lost 6 bases, V lost 1 base, and 5 bases had no gene match.

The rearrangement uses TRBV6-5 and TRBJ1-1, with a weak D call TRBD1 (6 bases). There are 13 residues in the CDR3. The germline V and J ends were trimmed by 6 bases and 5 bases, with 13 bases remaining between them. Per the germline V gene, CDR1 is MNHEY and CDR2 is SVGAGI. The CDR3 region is CASSETGKTEAFF. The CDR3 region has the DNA TGTGCCAGCAGCGAGACAGGCAAGACTGAAGCTTTCTTT.